This T cell receptor beta chain came from a study of blood T cell repertoires in COVID-19. Study details: Before being deemed recovered, Cohort 3 donors had two negative PCRs, clearance, or symptom resolution. The cDNA or gDNA used as material had been derived from T cells, B-cell-depleted T cells, or PBMCs. Acute and convalescent COVID-19 samples came from the United States, Italy and Spain.

The CDR3 is 13 amino acids. Original methodology: Amplified reference gene primers provided the basis for estimating nucleated cell counts. Assay used: immunoSEQ multiplex PCR; TCRdb lists only in-frame clones, some missing. The V and J calls and the clone size are those of that table, but D and trimming were determined from the DNA. The data contain about 400,000 clones, about 90% of them singletons. The gene calls are TRBV21-1 and TRBJ1-5; the listed D gene, TRBD1, was not tested against the DNA. TRBV21-1 has pseudogene status. This receptor was identified in a man between 40 and 49 years old in a cohort exposed to, infected with or recovered from COVID-19 (not recorded which). Sequenced sample: PBMCs or T cells enriched from blood (not recorded which). CDR3 in DNA: TGTGCCAGCAGCAAAATTCCCAGTCAGCCCCAGCATTTT. Amino acids: CASSKIPSQPQHF.